Detailed here is one TCR beta chain. Its antigen specificity is not known. It has no much larger one-base neighbor in the sample; base qualities were not kept. V ends up 5 bases short and J 5 bases short, with an unmatched junction base count of 11. The germline V gene (reference sequence) gives CDR1 as SEHNR and CDR2 as FQNEAQ. Taken from cysteine to phenylalanine, the CDR3 has 15 residues. Only the CDR3 DNA stays, 45 bases, in frame from base 1. In total, 500 to 700 healthy bone marrow donors made up the cohort. All cohort members were sampled while nominally healthy, although unrecorded immune exposures were likely present. The donor was CMV seronegative and belonged to the group of approximately 320 seronegative cohort members. Every donor gave a peripheral blood sample, and the peripheral blood mononuclear cells from that sample were used for TCR beta sequencing. The Qiagen DNeasy Blood Extraction Kit was used to extract genomic DNA from the blood cell samples.

The source of the sample is a study of cytomegalovirus exposure and HLA in healthy donors (dated by TCRdb to about 2017). Regarding the complete study: An earlier analysis of some 500 of the donors reported approximately 300 Gb of sequence data and about 100 million unique TCR beta sequences from some 180 million T cells. A separate validation cohort of roughly 130 different subjects was used in addition to the 666-subject first cohort. An earlier analysis of 587 of the donors used high-throughput TCR beta sequencing to judge whether each TCR beta V gene segment behaved as functional or pseudogenic. In a later analysis, previously published TCR beta repertoires from more than 500 donors were re-analyzed and high-resolution HLA genotyping was added so that TCR occurrence patterns could be studied. Rather than using new phenotypic data, the later analysis identified candidate immune exposures from TCR beta sequences and from how often those sequences occurred across donors. Typing coverage differed by locus: A, B, C, DRB1 and DQB1 were typed in about 620-630 donors, DQA1 in 522, DPA1 in nearly 610, and DPB1 in just under 480. About 5 DR-DQ haplotypes were handled as single units for association and clustering, since linkage in the cohort was strong. An early release that covered several hundred HLA-typed donors contained approximately 300 gigabases of sequencing data and tens of millions of unique TCR sequences. Donor age, sex, ethnicity and CMV serostatus were compiled together with the repertoire data. Among several hundred genotyped donors of the cohort, an average of roughly 230,000 unique TCR beta nucleotide sequences was sequenced per donor, of which about 19% were non-productive. The study profiled the T cell repertoires of about 640 subjects by immunosequencing and related them to cytomegalovirus serostatus. Genome-wide SNP genotypes for about 55% of the roughly 670 donors were used in a later genetic analysis, which treated that subset as a discovery cohort. To predict cytomegalovirus infection status, the study combined high-throughput TCR immunosequencing, statistical association of individual TCRs with disease status, and machine learning. Among the roughly 400 genotyped donors, 75% to 90% belonged to the genetic ancestry cluster associated with self-reported Caucasian donors. HLA typing included class I and class II loci at four-digit resolution. The study aimed to test whether signatures of past pathogen exposure could be identified by cataloging public T cell receptors. All discovery cohort repertoires had been generated using a single sequencing platform.

The protocol used for the library was the immunoSEQ multiplex PCR assay. A mixture of 60 forward primers for TCR Vbeta segments and 13 reverse primers for TCR Jbeta segments was used in the multiplex PCR. The CDR3 region of rearranged TCR beta genes was amplified from genomic DNA with a multiplex PCR assay. The amplified TCR beta libraries were sequenced on the Illumina HiSeq System as 87-base-pair reads. The authors processed their data as follows. A later analysis counted about 82 million unique TCR beta chains across the 700 or so repertoires, and approximately 11 million of these chains were shared by at least two donors. To remove PCR and sequencing errors, raw reads were error-corrected and collapsed into unique sequences using a nearest-neighbor algorithm that merged closely related sequences. Alignment of CDR3 sequences to IMGT reference sequences was used to assign V, D and J gene segments. For a sequence to be retained, a match of at least six nucleotides to both a V gene segment and a J gene segment was required. A rearrangement was called productive if the CDR3 had no stop codons and remained in frame with V and J, and every other rearrangement was called non-productive. CDR3 was defined according to IMGT convention as the region running from the second conserved V-encoded cysteine to the conserved J-encoded phenylalanine. Sequences without an unambiguous match to a single V gene segment were excluded from the earlier analysis of approximately 600 of the donors. An earlier analysis of 587 of the donors called V segments functional above 56.7% productive rearrangements and segregating when the between-donor standard deviation exceeded 5%. A statistical classification framework was built to diagnose cytomegalovirus status from the catalog of TCR beta chain sequences. In a later analysis, V and J genes were assigned by comparing TCR nucleotide sequences against IMGT/GENE-DB human TR gene sequences. The TCRdist pipeline was used in a later analysis to assign CDR3 sequences and most-parsimonious VDJ recombination scenarios. In a later analysis, each TCR beta chain was defined by its CDR3 amino acid sequence together with its V-gene family, and reads without a unique V-gene family were excluded. A later analysis removed over 500 highly shared, low-generation-probability nucleotide sequences to deal with suspected cross-contamination and a sequencing artifact. In a later analysis, a clonal expansion index was calculated for each public chain from normalized within-repertoire ranks of inferred template counts. In a later analysis, generation probabilities were computed using a VDJ recombination model fitted to out-of-frame rearrangements, and the results were checked against IGoR. Hypergeometric tests were used in a later analysis to score TCR-TCR, TCR-HLA and TCR-CMV co-occurrence, with a repertoire-size bias correction applied to the TCR pairs. A later analysis estimated false discovery rates by permuting HLA or CMV assignments 20 times. In a later analysis, co-occurring TCRs were grouped using DBSCAN, and TCRdist sequence similarity was added for clustering within HLA-allele-positive subsets. Co-occurrence clustering excluded repertoires with fewer than 30,000 or more than 120,000 public chains, plus five with anomalous nucleotide sharing. This is the immuneACCESS table as TCRdb keeps it, with only in-frame sequences that have V and J called. A part of the clones is gone; compared with another copy, unresolved V genes explain less than half, and the rest is unexplained. D and trimming come from the DNA, and the V and J calls and clone size come from that table. The sample table lists around 190,000 clones, around 81% of them with a count of one. About 1.8% of the sample is taken by the ten largest.

What the authors observed across the whole study: In a later analysis, most CMV-associated TCR beta chains were found to appear HLA-restricted, with HLA associations seemingly driven largely by CMV exposure. A total of some 180 TCR beta chains were listed by the study as associated with cytomegalovirus. Because the 87-base-pair reads could not distinguish some IMGT-functional V segments, including TRBV6-2 and TRBV6-3, those segments were excluded. According to a later analysis, parvovirus B19, influenza, CMV and Epstein-Barr virus appeared linked to several top co-occurrence clusters. This cohort had only TCR beta chains sequenced, and the lack of alpha or paired-chain data limited which features could be detected. A later genetic analysis reported fewer N-insertions in productive TCRs among donors in an Asian-associated ancestry cluster than the roughly 650-donor mean. When HLA alleles, especially DR and DQ, strongly co-occurred, TCR associations were difficult to assign to individual alleles. In a later analysis, HLA-associated TCR beta chains were found to be more clonally expanded and to have lower generation probabilities than equally common non-associated chains. A few of the identified cytomegalovirus-associated TCR beta chains were confirmed in vitro to be specific for cytomegalovirus antigens. Linkage disequilibrium might explain the correlated functional status among segregating V segments, but an unknown experimental factor could not be ruled out. In an earlier analysis of some 550 of the donors, most TCR beta V segments were observed in productive rearrangements about 90% or about 30% of the time, broadly matching IMGT annotations. Most TCR sequences were seen in very few donors, while some public TCRs were found in many individuals. At a false discovery rate of 0.05, a later analysis linked approximately 18,000 TCR beta sequences to specific HLA alleles. The sequencing pipeline was judged likely to have produced a cluster of highly shared sequence variants as a technical artifact. The classifier was reported to diagnose cytomegalovirus status with high specificity and sensitivity in both the original and validation cohorts. A further reported finding was that TCR beta sequences accurately predicted the HLA-A and HLA-B alleles for most subjects in the first cohort. CMV serostatus was the only immune exposure information available for the cohort. In a later analysis, TCR association rates were found to vary across HLA loci, with the most associated TCRs seen for DRB1 alleles and the fewest for HLA-C alleles. The earlier analysis of fewer than 750 of the donors excluded some 16 rarely observed V segments, including chromosome 9 orphons, because counts were too low. Sequencing depth was assumed to be roughly uniform across donors in the presence/absence analyses, though that assumption may not hold. The authors suggested that the approach could potentially be extended to other disease states and immunological phenotypes. In a later genetic analysis, a missense DCLRE1C variant was associated with V-gene and J-gene trimming of TCR beta chains, and the association was replicated in an independent cohort. Because HLA typing was missing for some donors at each locus, association tests included only the typed subset.

The chain is made from TRBV7-9 and TRBJ2-5; 7 central nucleotides agree with TRBD2. The sequence was obtained from a man aged 18 to 30 in good health and CMV-seronegative. The material sequenced was PBMCs. This receptor carries the CDR3 CASSPGGSITETQYF. The nucleotides are TGTGCCAGCAGCCCGGGGGGTTCGATCACGGAGACCCAGTACTTC.